The 29 T cell receptor beta chains presented below share a single source sample, sequenced in a study of blood T cell repertoires in COVID-19. Sequencing was performed with immunoSEQ multiplex PCR; in TCRdb, only in-frame clones are kept and a portion is missing. The repertoire holds some 350,000 clones, around 87% seen once, with nearly 6.5% in the top ten. The source material was peripheral blood. These receptors were collected from a woman between 50 and 59 years old with COVID-19, enrolled during active disease.

This clone turned up a few times. CDR3 coding DNA: TGTGCCAGCAGCTTAGGCGGACAGGGGGCAATTGAAGCTTTCTTT. This codes for CASSLGGQGAIEAFF. The gene calls are TRBV13 and TRBJ1-1, with TRBD1 matching over 11 bases. V shed 0 bases, J shed 7 bases, and the junction held 4 bases outside the gene matches. Per the germline V gene, CDR1 is PRHDT and CDR2 is FYEKMQ (reference sequence). This CDR3 comprises 15 residues. Based on the CDR3 plus reference TRBV13 and TRBJ1-1, the full variable domain is AAGVIQSPRHLIKEKRETATLKCYPIPRHDTVYWYQQGPGQDPQFLISFYEKMQSDKGSIPDRFSAQQFSDYHSELNMSSLELGDSALYFCASSLGGQGAIEAFFGQGTRLTVV.

The gene calls are TRBV29-1 and TRBJ2-1, with a weak D call TRBD2 (7 bases). The CDR3 contains 14 residues. The germline V gene encodes CDR1 SQVTM and CDR2 ANQGSEA. V lost 3 bases and J lost 8, with 17 bases in between. The CDR3 here is CSVDRGQGRDEQFF. The DNA of the CDR3 is TGCAGCGTTGATAGGGGTCAGGGGAGGGATGAGCAGTTCTTC.

V gene TRBV24-1 combines with J gene TRBJ1-2; TRBD1 might be the D (5 bases). Per the germline V gene, CDR1 is KGHDR and CDR2 is SFDVKD. The V end was cut by 4 bases, the J end by 5 bases, with 10 bases between. This CDR3 is built from 13 residues. CDR3: CATSEGLWYGYTF. Written as DNA, the CDR3 is TGTGCCACCAGTGAGGGACTCTGGTATGGCTACACCTTC.

This chain uses TRBV19 with TRBJ1-1, with D perhaps matching TRBD1 (5 bases). CDR1 LNHDA and CDR2 SQIVND come from the germline V gene (reference sequence). V lost 6 bases and J lost 0, with 14 bases in between. The CDR3 loop spans 15 amino acids. The CDR3 region is CASRDRGGVNTEAFF. DNA of the CDR3: TGTGCCAGTAGGGACCGAGGAGGGGTGAACACTGAAGCTTTCTTT.

This chain links TRBV14 with TRBJ2-5, with 10 bases aligning to TRBD2. In germline, CDR1 is SGHDN, CDR2 FVKESK. CDR3 size: 17 residues. The V segment lost 2 bases and the J segment 5 bases; nucleotides outside the gene matches: 11. Here the CDR3 reads CASSQPLVAGGVETQYF. The CDR3 nucleotides are TGTGCCAGCAGCCAACCCCTGGTAGCGGGAGGAGTGGAGACCCAGTACTTC.

A few counts support this clone. The chain joins TRBV7-9 to TRBJ2-1, with TRBD2 matching over 9 bases. CDR1 is SEHNR, CDR2 FQNEAQ, per germline (reference sequence). J was trimmed by 7 bases and V by 1 base; bases with no gene match: 8. The CDR3 spans 16 residues. CDR3 amino acids: CASSLGGRGAQNEQFF. Here the CDR3 DNA reads TGTGCCAGCAGCTTAGGCGGGAGGGGGGCACAGAATGAGCAGTTCTTC.

A few counts support this clone. The J gene is TRBJ1-6, the V gene TRBV7-9; TRBD1 matches at 9 bases. Trimming at V came to 6 bases and at J to 8 bases, leaving 11 bases not matched to a gene. The V gene's germline CDR1 is SEHNR and CDR2 FQNEAQ (reference sequence). The CDR3 covers 16 residues. The CDR3 DNA is TGTGCCAGCAGTCTAGGGGGACAGGGTGGTTATTCACCCCTCCACTTT. It yields the protein CASSLGGQGGYSPLHF.

The chain combines TRBV7-2 with TRBJ1-1; TRBD1 is a possible D gene (6 bases). Germline V CDR1 and CDR2: SGHTA, FQGNSA. V was clipped by 0 bases and J by 1 base, with 9 bases between them. The CDR3 is 15 amino acids. The CDR3 nucleotides are TGTGCCAGCAGCTTAGCCAGGGGTGCGAACACTGAAGCTTTCTTT. This encodes CASSLARGANTEAFF.

This clone appeared a few times. The V and J genes are TRBV30 and TRBJ1-1; D gene ambiguous. This CDR3 spans 13 amino acids. Germline V gene sequence: CDR1 GTSNPN, CDR2 SVGIG (reference sequence). V lost 2 bases and J 3 bases, leaving 10 bases between the germline ends. The CDR3 bases are TGTGCCTGGAGTACCTACTCGTACACTGAAGCTTTCTTT. Its protein product is CAWSTYSYTEAFF.

This chain joins TRBV19 and TRBJ1-2, with TRBD1 identical over 7 bases. This CDR3 is built from 16 residues. J gave up 1 base and V 2 bases, and 7 bases lay outside the gene matches. Germline loops: CDR1 LNHDA, CDR2 SQIVND (reference sequence). The CDR3 nucleotides read TGTGCCAGTAGTATATTACAGGGGAAACTTAACTATGGCTACACCTTC. Amino acids: CASSILQGKLNYGYTF.

The chain is built from TRBV11-2 and TRBJ2-4; a possible D gene is TRBD1 (5 bases). From germline, CDR1 is SGHAT and CDR2 FQNNGV. CDR3 length: 15 residues. Trimming removed 0 bases from V and 7 bases from J, with 13 bases in between. In nucleotides, the CDR3 is TGTGCCAGCAGCTTAGAGGGCAGGGTTGGGAACATTCAGTACTTC. Protein: CASSLEGRVGNIQYF.

With respect to this clone: The junction differs from germline at one of its ends, possibly a read error. The rearrangement joins TRBV27 to TRBJ2-3; TRBD2 matches at 10 bases. Germline assignment: CDR1 MNHEY and CDR2 SMNVEV (reference sequence). The CDR3 contains 16 residues. The CDR3 DNA sequence: TGTGCCAGCAGTCTATCTAGCGGGAGTGGGAAAGATACGCAGTATTTT. Translating gives CASSLSSGSGKDTQYF.

The chain has TRBV30 and TRBJ1-2, with 9 bases matching TRBD1. With V trimmed by 2 bases and J by 2 bases, 6 bases remained unmatched. This CDR3 has 15 residues. In germline, CDR1 is GTSNPN, CDR2 SVGIG (reference sequence). This CDR3 is CAWSLAGTGNYGYTF. The CDR3, as DNA: TGTGCCTGGAGTCTCGCCGGGACAGGGAACTATGGCTACACCTTC. The full variable domain, in which reference TRBV30 and TRBJ1-2 provide the parts outside the CDR3, is SQTIHQWPATLVQPVGSPLSLECTVEGTSNPNLYWYRQAAGRGLQLLFYSVGIGQISSEVPQNLSASRPQDRQFILSSKKLLLSDSGFYLCAWSLAGTGNYGYTFGSGTRLTVV.

The chain uses TRBV7-9 and TRBJ2-5; possibly TRBD2 for D (7 bases). Germline V gene sequence: CDR1 SEHNR, CDR2 FQNEAQ (reference sequence). Trimming cost V 5 bases and J 5 bases, with 15 bases left between them. The CDR3 is made up of 14 amino acids. In DNA, the CDR3 is TGTGCCAGCAGCCTACGGGGGGCCCTGGAGACCCAGTACTTC. The encoded protein is CASSLRGALETQYF. The full variable domain, in which reference TRBV7-9 and TRBJ2-5 provide the parts outside the CDR3, is DTGVSQNPRHKITKRGQNVTFRCDPISEHNRLYWYRQTLGQGPEFLTYFQNEAQLEKSRLLSDRFSAERPKGSFSTLEIQRTEQGDSAMYLCASSLRGALETQYFGPGTRLLVL.

The chain carries TRBV5-6 and TRBJ2-3, with 10 bases aligning to TRBD1. Germline values: CDR1 SGHDT, CDR2 YYEEEE. The junction had 13 bases not matched to a gene; V was cut back by 4 bases and J by 2 bases. The CDR3 covers 18 residues. The CDR3 DNA reads TGTGCCAGCAGCCGACCGACGAGGACAGGGGGGGTCACAGATACGCAGTATTTT. This gives the protein CASSRPTRTGGVTDTQYF.

This clone was observed a handful of times. The gene calls are TRBV7-6 and TRBJ2-2; D is possibly TRBD2 (6 bases). V lost 4 bases and J 1 base, leaving 10 bases between the germline ends. This CDR3 has 15 residues. From germline, CDR1 is SGHVS and CDR2 FNYEAQ. The CDR3, as DNA: TGTGCCAGCAGCTCCGGGAGTGGGAACACCGGGGAGCTGTTTTTT. Its protein is CASSSGSGNTGELFF.

In its sample, this clone was seen a few times. V is TRBV5-6 and J is TRBJ1-2, with 7 bases lining up with TRBD1. The CDR3 covers 16 residues. Losses at the gene ends were 4 bases for V and 4 bases for J; bases not matched to a gene: 13. Germline loops: CDR1 SGHDT, CDR2 YYEEEE. The CDR3 DNA reads TGTGCCAGCAGCGTTCAAACAGGGGAGTGGGCCTATGGCTACACCTTC. Its protein product is CASSVQTGEWAYGYTF.

The chain couples TRBV28 to TRBJ1-2; 7 nucleotides align to TRBD1. V shed 4 bases and J 7 bases; nucleotides not matched to a gene: 12. The CDR3 sequence is 15 residues long. Germline assignment: CDR1 MDHEN and CDR2 SYDVKM. The CDR3 spells CASSSPTGRNTGYTF. Written as DNA, the CDR3 is TGTGCCAGCAGTTCCCCGACAGGGAGGAATACTGGCTACACCTTC.

This clone was detected only once. This rearrangement joins TRBV5-1 to TRBJ2-3; TRBD1 matches 10 bases. The germline V gene has CDR1 SGHRS and CDR2 YFSETQ. This CDR3 has 15 amino acids. V shed 4 bases and J 2 bases; nucleotides not matched to a gene: 4. The CDR3 region has the DNA TGCGCCAGCAGCCCGGGACAGGGGCACACAGATACGCAGTATTTT. This codes for CASSPGQGHTDTQYF.

J is TRBJ1-2 and V is TRBV4-1; no firm D call. V was clipped by 0 bases and J by 4 bases, with 12 bases between them. Germline V gives CDR1 MGHRA, CDR2 YSYEKL. The CDR3 is 15 residues long. The CDR3 region is CASSQDPEYSYGYTF. The CDR3 DNA is TGCGCCAGCAGCCAAGATCCTGAGTACAGCTATGGCTACACCTTC.

V usage is TRBV6-6 and J usage is TRBJ2-7; 9 nucleotides match TRBD2. Trimming took 3 bases from V and 4 from J; bases not matched to a gene: 7. Germline CDR1 reads MNHNY; CDR2 reads SVGAGI (reference sequence). The CDR3 runs 15 residues. The CDR3 DNA is TGTGCCAGCAGTTATTCGGCGGGAGGGCCGTACGAGCAGTACTTC. Protein: CASSYSAGGPYEQYF.

The chain has TRBV15 and TRBJ1-2, with D uncertain. Germline CDR1 and CDR2: LNHNV and YYDKDF (reference sequence). The CDR3 contains 17 residues. Trimming cost V 0 bases and J 5 bases, with 19 bases left between them. Here the CDR3 reads CATSRDRVAVWKYGYTF. The CDR3 DNA follows: TGTGCCACCAGCAGAGATCGGGTGGCAGTATGGAAATATGGCTACACCTTC.

This sequence joins TRBV15 and TRBJ1-2; no definite D call. The length of the CDR3 is 15 residues. Between the trimmed V and J ends, which lost 1 base and 4 bases, there was a span of 13 bases. Germline V gene lookup returns CDR1 LNHNV and CDR2 YYDKDF (reference sequence). CDR3: CATSRVLQASYGYTF. In DNA form, the CDR3 reads TGTGCCACCAGCAGAGTTCTCCAGGCTTCCTATGGCTACACCTTC.

This chain uses TRBV18 with TRBJ1-4; TRBD1 matches 10 bases. Germline trimming cut 3 bases from V and 9 bases from J; bases unmatched to any gene: 4. Germline CDR1 is KGHSH and CDR2 is LQKENI. The CDR3 length is 14 residues. CDR3 sequence (DNA): TGTGCCAGCTCACCTCTGGACAGGGGGAAAAAACTGTTTTTT. Translated: CASSPLDRGKKLFF.

This chain joins TRBV2 and TRBJ2-2; TRBD1 matches at 10 bases. The V and J ends lost 7 bases and 6 bases, in that order; junction bases with no gene match: 8. CDR3 length: 15 residues. In germline, CDR1 is SNHLY, CDR2 FYNNEI. CDR3 nucleotides: TGTGCCAGCATATTAGACAGGGGGCGATCCGGGGAGCTGTTTTTT. This sequence encodes CASILDRGRSGELFF.

The rearrangement links TRBV5-1 to TRBJ1-2, with a possible D match to TRBD1 (5 bases). The CDR3 sequence is 14 residues long. The V and J ends lost 1 base and 6 bases respectively, with 13 bases between them. Germline V gene data show CDR1 as SGHRS and CDR2 as YFSETQ. CDR3 sequence: CASSLLQGVDGYTF. In DNA form, the CDR3 reads TGCGCCAGCAGCTTGCTGCAGGGCGTGGATGGCTACACCTTC.

The chain is built from TRBV5-5 and TRBJ1-2; TRBD1 matches at 8 bases. Trimming at V came to 3 bases and at J to 8 bases, leaving 12 bases not matched to a gene. Looked up from germline, CDR1 is SGHKS and CDR2 is YYEKEE (reference sequence). The CDR3 contains 15 residues. The CDR3 loop reads CASSSLMQGAWGYTF. CDR3 in DNA: TGTGCCAGCAGCTCCCTGATGCAGGGGGCCTGGGGCTACACCTTC.

V is TRBV9 and J is TRBJ1-1; 10 nucleotides align to TRBD1. Germline V gene sequence: CDR1 SGDLS, CDR2 YYNGEE. The CDR3 contains 17 residues. Losses at the gene ends were 5 bases for V and 4 bases for J; bases not matched to a gene: 14. The CDR3 here is CASSRGTGVRRGTEAFF. The CDR3 DNA reads as TGTGCCAGCAGTAGGGGGACAGGGGTCCGACGTGGCACTGAAGCTTTCTTT.

The genes are TRBV18 and TRBJ1-1; D gene uncertain. The CDR3 length is 12 residues. The germline gives CDR1 KGHSH, CDR2 LQKENI. The V end was cut by 0 bases, the J end by 5 bases, with 4 bases between. CDR3: CASSPPLTEAFF. The CDR3 DNA follows: TGTGCCAGCTCACCACCTCTTACTGAAGCTTTCTTT. Looking up the rest from reference TRBV18 and TRBJ1-1 gives the full variable domain: NAGVMQNPRHLVRRRGQEARLRCSPMKGHSHVYWYRQLPEEGLKFMVYLQKENIIDESGMPKERFSAEFPKEGPSILRIQQVVRGDSAAYFCASSPPLTEAFFGQGTRLTVV.